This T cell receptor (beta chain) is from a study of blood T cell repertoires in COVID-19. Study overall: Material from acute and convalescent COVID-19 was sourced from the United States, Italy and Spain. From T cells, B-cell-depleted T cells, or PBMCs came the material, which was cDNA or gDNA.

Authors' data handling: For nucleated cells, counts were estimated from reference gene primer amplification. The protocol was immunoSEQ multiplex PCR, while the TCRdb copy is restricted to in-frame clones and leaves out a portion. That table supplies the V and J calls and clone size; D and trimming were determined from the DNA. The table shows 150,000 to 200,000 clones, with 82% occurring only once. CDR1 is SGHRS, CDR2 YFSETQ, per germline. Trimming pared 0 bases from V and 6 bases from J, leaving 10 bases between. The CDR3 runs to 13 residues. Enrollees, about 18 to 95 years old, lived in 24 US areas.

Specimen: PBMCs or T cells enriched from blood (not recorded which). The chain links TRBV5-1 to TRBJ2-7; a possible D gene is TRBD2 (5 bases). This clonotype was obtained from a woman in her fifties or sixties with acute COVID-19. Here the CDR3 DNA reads TGCGCCAGCAGCTTGGAACGAGGGTTCGAGCAGTACTTC. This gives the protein CASSLERGFEQYF.